A selection of T cell receptor beta chains follows, all from one sample in a study of Ad26.COV2.S vaccination and SARS-CoV-2 variants. Measured with immunoSEQ multiplex PCR; TCRdb has only the in-frame clones, and not every one. The data hold 380,000 or so clones, with about 88% observed a single time. Sample: peripheral blood, taken in a trial of Ad26.COV2.S vaccine versus placebo. These receptors were taken from a person between 18 and 65 years old who received the Ad26.COV2.S COVID-19 vaccine or a placebo. Both conserved end residues are part of each CDR3. A D gene is named only where the DNA matches it firmly. Not every row has a clone size; where given, it reads once, few, many or a size class.

TRBJ2-1	TRBV5-1	TRBD2	-	TGCGCCAGCAGCTTGGTTACTAGCGGGAGAAATGAGCAGTTCTTC	CASSLVTSGRNEQFF
TRBJ1-5	TRBV4-3	-	-	TGCGCCAGCAGCCAAGGGCCGGCGAATCAGCCCCAGCATTTT	CASSQGPANQPQHF
TRBJ2-7	TRBV20-1	-	few	TGCAGTGCTAGCTACGAGCAGTACTTC	CSASYEQYF
TRBJ2-2	TRBV7-3	TRBD1	-	TGTGCCAGCAGCTTAAGGCCCCCTAGGCCCAGGACAGGGGTGGGCACCGGGGAGCTGTTTTTT	CASSLRPPRPRTGVGTGELFF
TRBJ2-7	TRBV6-2/TRBV6-3	TRBD2	-	TGTGCCAGCAGTCCGGACAGACTAGCGGGGGGAAACTACGAGCAGTACTTC	CASSPDRLAGGNYEQYF
TRBJ2-7	TRBV24-1	TRBD1	-	TGTGCCACCAGGGACAGGGCGGGAGAGCAGTACTTC	CATRDRAGEQYF
TRBJ2-7	TRBV9	-	-	TGTGCCAGCACCCCCGGAGAGGGAGGGGGCGAGCAGTACTTC	CASTPGEGGGEQYF
TRBJ1-3	TRBV27	TRBD1	-	TGTGCCAGTAGAACTACGACCGGGACAGGGTCCCCCCTCTCTGGAAACACCATATATTTT	CASRTTTGTGSPLSGNTIYF
TRBJ2-7	TRBV15	-	-	TGTGCCACCAGCTTACAACAGGGTCGGGAGCAGTACTTC	CATSLQQGREQYF
TRBJ1-3	TRBV2	-	-	TGTGCCAGCACGGGCCTCTCTGGAAACACCATATATTTT	CASTGLSGNTIYF
TRBJ1-1	TRBV3-1/TRBV3-2	-	-	TGTGCCAGCAGCCAAGAGCAGGTCACTGAAGCTTTCTTT	CASSQEQVTEAFF
TRBJ1-1	TRBV5-8	TRBD1	-	TGTGCCAGCTTTACAGGGGGCAGGGTGAACACTGAAGCTTTCTTT	CASFTGGRVNTEAFF
TRBJ1-5	TRBV5-1	-	-	TGCGCCAGCACAGACCAGACCCCCCTGGGGGGGCTGAGGCCCCAGCATTTT	CASTDQTPLGGLRPQHF
TRBJ2-7	TRBV9	TRBD1	-	TGTGCCAGCAGCATAGGACAGGGTTCCTACGAGCAGTACTTC	CASSIGQGSYEQYF
TRBJ2-7	TRBV7-2	-	-	TGTGCCAGCAGCTTAGCTGGGTTCGAGCAGTACTTC	CASSLAGFEQYF
TRBJ1-5	TRBV2	TRBD1	-	TGTGCCAGCAGTGAGGAGCAGGGGGCCGGTCAGCCCCAGCATTTT	CASSEEQGAGQPQHF
TRBJ1-5	TRBV6-1	TRBD1	-	TGTGCCAGCAGTGGCGACCGACAGGGGATGAGTAATCAGCCCCAGCATTTT	CASSGDRQGMSNQPQHF
TRBJ2-7	TRBV28	-	-	TGTGCCAGCAGTTTTCGGACCTACGAGCAGTACTTC	CASSFRTYEQYF
TRBJ1-5	TRBV2	TRBD1	-	TGTGCCAGCAGATTAATCATTCCGGGACAGGGCAATCAGCCCCAGCATTTT	CASRLIIPGQGNQPQHF
TRBJ1-2	TRBV25-1	-	-	TGTGCCAGCAGTGAATATACGGGGTCCTATGGCTACACCTTC	CASSEYTGSYGYTF
TRBJ2-5	TRBV19	-	-	TGTGCCAGTAGTATTCAGGGACAAGAGACCCAGTACTTC	CASSIQGQETQYF
TRBJ1-1	TRBV5-5	-	-	TGTGCCAGCAGCTTTGGTTTGGGGACTGAAGCTTTCTTT	CASSFGLGTEAFF
TRBJ1-2	TRBV28	-	-	TGTGCCAGCAGTTTATCGGGGTATGGCTACACCTTC	CASSLSGYGYTF
TRBJ2-5	TRBV9	TRBD1	-	TGTGCCAGCAGCGTAGAGGGACAGGGCCCGATACTGTACTTC	CASSVEGQGPILYF
TRBJ1-1	TRBV4-3	-	-	TGCGCCAGCAGCCAAGAAGAGACTTACACTGAAGCTTTCTTT	CASSQEETYTEAFF
TRBJ1-2	TRBV7-2	TRBD1	-	TGTGCCAGCAGCACAGACAGGGTCGGGAGAGGCTACACCTTC	CASSTDRVGRGYTF
TRBJ1-2	TRBV28	TRBD1	-	TGTGCCAGCAGTTTATTGACAGGGGGGACAAACTATGGCTACACCTTC	CASSLLTGGTNYGYTF
TRBJ1-1	TRBV7-2	-	few	TGTGCCAGCAGCTTACCCAGGGTAGAGACTGAAGCTTTCTTT	CASSLPRVETEAFF
TRBJ1-5	TRBV7-6	-	-	TGTGCCAGCAGCGAAAATACGGGACTGGCGCAGCCCCAGCATTTT	CASSENTGLAQPQHF
TRBJ1-5	TRBV19	-	-	TGTGCCAGTACCACTCGTTTCAGAAGCAATCAGCCCCAGCATTTT	CASTTRFRSNQPQHF
TRBJ2-3	TRBV9	-	once	TGTGCCAGCGGGGCGCGGGATACGCAGTATTTT	CASGARDTQYF
TRBJ1-1	TRBV5-1	TRBD1	-	TGCGCCAGCAGCTTTACAGGGGCCACTGAAGCTTTCTTT	CASSFTGATEAFF
TRBJ1-1	TRBV6-7	-	-	TGTGCCAGCAGTTACTCCGACTCATCCGAAGCTTTCTTT	CASSYSDSSEAFF
TRBJ2-7	TRBV7-9	TRBD1	-	TGTGCCAGCAGCTTAGCCATGGACAGGGGGTACGAGCAGTACTTC	CASSLAMDRGYEQYF
TRBJ2-3	TRBV7-3	TRBD2	-	TGTGCCAGCAGCTCACGCCCGACTAGCGGGAGCGCAGATACGCAGTATTTT	CASSSRPTSGSADTQYF
TRBJ2-2	TRBV7-8	TRBD1	-	TGTGCCAGCAGCGGCTACAGGGGGCTGAACACCGGGGAGCTGTTTTTT	CASSGYRGLNTGELFF
TRBJ2-5	TRBV30	-	-	TGTGCCTGGGGGGGGAACCAAGAGACCCAGTACTTC	CAWGGNQETQYF
TRBJ1-2	TRBV28	-	-	TGTGCCAGCAGTTTATTGGGGGCAGGCGACTATGGCTACACCTTC	CASSLLGAGDYGYTF
TRBJ1-2	TRBV5-8	-	-	TGTGCCAGCGTGGGGTCGGACTATGGCTACACCTTC	CASVGSDYGYTF
TRBJ2-6	TRBV2	-	-	TGTGCCAGCAGAGCCCAGACCTCTGGGGCCAACGTCCTGACTTTC	CASRAQTSGANVLTF
TRBJ2-3	TRBV30	TRBD2	-	TGTGCCTGGAGTGTAGGTTGGGGAATAAGCGGGGGGGGCCACCGCACAGATACGCAGTATTTT	CAWSVGWGISGGGHRTDTQYF
TRBJ2-5	TRBV6-2/TRBV6-3	-	once	TGTGCCAGCAGTTACTGGGGGACGGTCCAAGAGACCCAGTACTTC	CASSYWGTVQETQYF
TRBJ1-4	TRBV7-2	TRBD1	-	TGTGCCAGCAGTAGGGGACAGGGTAGGGAAAAACTGTTTTTT	CASSRGQGREKLFF
TRBJ1-2	TRBV3-1/TRBV3-2	-	few	TGTGCCAGCAGCCAATCAACAGGGCTTTCTGGCTACACCTTC	CASSQSTGLSGYTF
TRBJ1-6	TRBV19	-	-	TGTGCCAGTTCAAGGACAACGATCCTTAATTCACCCCTCCACTTT	CASSRTTILNSPLHF
TRBJ2-3	TRBV7-3	-	-	TGTGCCAGCAGCTTTTTGATCGAGGGAACCACAGATACGCAGTATTTT	CASSFLIEGTTDTQYF
TRBJ2-1	TRBV4-1	-	once	TGCGCCAGCAGCCAAAGAGGGCAGGGATCCTACAATGAGCAGTTCTTC	CASSQRGQGSYNEQFF
TRBJ1-5	TRBV11-1	-	-	TGTGCCAGCAGCTCGGACACCAATCAGCCCCAGCATTTT	CASSSDTNQPQHF
TRBJ1-2	TRBV27	-	once	TGTGCCAGCAGAGGGTTCGCGGGAACTAACTATGGCTACACCTTC	CASRGFAGTNYGYTF
TRBJ2-3	TRBV5-6	TRBD2	-	TGTGCCAGCAGCTTGGCCGGGGGGGTCGTCACAGATACGCAGTATTTT	CASSLAGGVVTDTQYF